Following are 29 T cell receptor beta chains from one sample sequenced in a study of cytomegalovirus exposure and HLA in healthy donors. The PCR employed 60 Vbeta primers together with 13 Jbeta primers. Assay: immunoSEQ multiplex PCR; the TCRdb copy retains only in-frame clones and omits some. The sample holds 150,000 or so clones, roughly 80% seen once. Sequences were obtained from PBMCs. The origin of the receptors is a female donor in good health and CMV-seronegative.

V usage is TRBV5-1 and J usage is TRBJ2-2; 8 bases agree with TRBD1. The V and J ends lost 4 bases and 6 bases, in that order; junction bases with no gene match: 11. This CDR3 spans 16 amino acids. CDR1 and CDR2 from the germline V gene are SGHRS and YFSETQ. The CDR3 nucleotides are TGCGCCAGCAGCCCAGACAGGGGTGCCGGGGCCGGGGAGCTGTTTTTT. Translated: CASSPDRGAGAGELFF.

This clone was counted between two and nine times. The chain employs TRBV30 and TRBJ2-3, with 9 bases identical to TRBD2. V dropped 3 bases and J dropped 4; count of bases not matched to a gene: 11. The CDR3 has 16 residues. Germline V gene sequence: CDR1 GTSNPN, CDR2 SVGIG (reference sequence). CDR3: CAWRPWGGRAPDTQYF. The CDR3, as DNA: TGTGCCTGGAGGCCTTGGGGCGGGAGGGCCCCAGATACGCAGTATTTT. Full variable domain (rest looked up from reference TRBV30 and TRBJ2-3): SQTIHQWPATLVQPVGSPLSLECTVEGTSNPNLYWYRQAAGRGLQLLFYSVGIGQISSEVPQNLSASRPQDRQFILSSKKLLLSDSGFYLCAWRPWGGRAPDTQYFGPGTRLTVL.

The chain couples TRBV6-1 to TRBJ1-3; weak D call: TRBD1 (5 bases). Trimming stripped 11 bases from V and 5 bases from J, with 16 bases between. This CDR3 contains 13 residues. Germline V gives CDR1 MNHNS, CDR2 SASEGT. The DNA of the CDR3 is TGTGCCGGCCGGACTGGGGGGAGAAACACCATATATTTT. This sequence encodes CAGRTGGRNTIYF.

The chain couples TRBV6-1 to TRBJ1-2; maybe TRBD1 (6 bases). The CDR3 spans 12 residues. Germline V gives CDR1 MNHNS, CDR2 SASEGT. V lost 5 bases and J lost 7, with 11 bases in between. The CDR3 here is CASSRDRIGYTF. The CDR3 nucleotides are TGTGCCAGCAGTCGCGACAGGATTGGCTACACCTTC.

The V call is TRBV7-6, the J call TRBJ2-1; 9 bases map to TRBD2. The CDR3 loop spans 17 amino acids. CDR1 and CDR2 (germline): SGHVS, FNYEAQ. Trimming removed 4 bases from V and 2 bases from J; junction bases left unmatched: 9. The CDR3 sequence is CASSSGPRGGAYNEQFF. The CDR3 nucleotides are TGTGCCAGCAGCTCTGGGCCCCGCGGGGGGGCCTACAATGAGCAGTTCTTC.

The chain employs TRBV7-8 and TRBJ2-1; TRBD2 agrees at 9 bases. From germline, CDR1 is SGHVS and CDR2 FQNEAQ. Germline trimming cut 0 bases from V and 7 bases from J; bases unmatched to any gene: 4. The CDR3 is made up of 15 amino acids. The CDR3 region is CASSLAVSGSNEQFF. The CDR3 DNA reads as TGTGCCAGCAGCTTAGCGGTTAGCGGGAGTAATGAGCAGTTCTTC.

This clone was detected only a few times. The CDR3 DNA sequence: TGTGCCAGCAGCGACAGGGGTGGAGAGACCCAGTACTTC. Translated: CASSDRGGETQYF. This chain uses TRBV9 with TRBJ2-5; 7 nucleotides line up with TRBD1. The CDR3 sequence is 13 residues long. Trimming took 3 bases from V and 4 from J; bases not matched to a gene: 3. Germline V gene data show CDR1 as SGDLS and CDR2 as YYNGEE.

The chain has TRBV5-1 and TRBJ1-4, with a possible D match to TRBD1 (6 bases). Trimming left V 4 bases short and J 6 bases short, with 16 bases between. Germline V CDR1 and CDR2: SGHRS, YFSETQ. This CDR3 has 15 amino acids. The CDR3 reads CASSLNTGYDEKLFF. The CDR3 coding sequence is TGCGCCAGCAGCCTTAACACAGGGTACGATGAAAAACTGTTTTTT.

This sequence joins TRBV9 and TRBJ1-2, with 9 bases matching TRBD1. From germline, CDR1 is SGDLS and CDR2 YYNGEE. The CDR3 extends over 18 amino acids. With 4 bases clipped from V and 4 bases from J, the junction kept 17 bases outside the gene matches. The DNA for the CDR3 is TGTGCCAGCAGCCCCCGTCCCGGGACAGGGTCCGCCCTCTATGGCTACACCTTC. It is translated as CASSPRPGTGSALYGYTF. Full variable domain (remainder filled in from reference TRBV9 and TRBJ1-2): DSGVTQTPKHLITATGQRVTLRCSPRSGDLSVYWYQQSLDQGLQFLIQYYNGEERAKGNILERFSAQQFPDLHSELNLSSLELGDSALYFCASSPRPGTGSALYGYTFGSGTRLTVV.

The chain is built from TRBV11-3 and TRBJ2-1, with 9 bases that match TRBD2. The J segment lost 8 bases and the V segment lost 5 bases, leaving 10 bases of the junction unmatched. CDR3 length equals 15 residues. The germline CDR1 and CDR2 sequences are SGHNT and YENEEA. CDR3 region: CASSQTGTSFHEQFF. CDR3 sequence (DNA): TGTGCCAGCAGCCAAACCGGGACTAGCTTCCATGAGCAGTTCTTC.

This sequence joins TRBV30 and TRBJ1-1; maybe TRBD1 (5 bases). Per the germline V gene, CDR1 is GTSNPN and CDR2 is SVGIG (reference sequence). The germline V and J ends were trimmed by 6 bases and 2 bases, with 19 bases remaining between them. This CDR3 comprises 15 residues. CDR3 in amino acids: CACGDPMGGNTEAFF. DNA of the CDR3: TGTGCCTGCGGTGACCCAATGGGGGGTAACACTGAAGCTTTCTTT. Complete variable domain (other parts from reference TRBV30 and TRBJ1-1): SQTIHQWPATLVQPVGSPLSLECTVEGTSNPNLYWYRQAAGRGLQLLFYSVGIGQISSEVPQNLSASRPQDRQFILSSKKLLLSDSGFYLCACGDPMGGNTEAFFGQGTRLTVV.

The chain links TRBV7-7 to TRBJ2-2; tentatively, D is TRBD1 (6 bases). With 8 bases removed from V and 0 bases from J, the gap between germline ends came to 13 bases. The CDR3 length is 15 residues. Germline V gene data show CDR1 as SSHAT and CDR2 as FNYEAQ (reference sequence). The CDR3 sequence is CASGSRTANTGELFF. Written as DNA, the CDR3 is TGTGCCAGCGGATCAAGGACAGCGAACACCGGGGAGCTGTTTTTT.

The J gene is TRBJ1-1, the V gene TRBV29-1, with 10 bases identical to TRBD1. Germline CDR1 is SQVTM and CDR2 is ANQGSEA. The CDR3 has 12 residues. DNA of the CDR3: TGCAGGGTGGGACAGGGGACGACTGAAGCTTTCTTT. Translation: CRVGQGTTEAFF.

The chain uses TRBV6-6 and TRBJ2-7, with a possible D match to TRBD2 (6 bases). CDR3 length: 14 amino acids. Trimming stripped 2 bases from V and 3 bases from J, with 11 bases between. The germline V gene encodes CDR1 MNHNY and CDR2 SVGAGI (reference sequence). CDR3 nucleotide sequence: TGTGCCAGCAGTTACGAAGGGGAGGACTACGAGCAGTACTTC. Protein product: CASSYEGEDYEQYF.

This chain links TRBV10-3 with TRBJ2-7; 11 nucleotides align to TRBD2. The CDR3 runs to 14 residues. The junction had 2 bases not matched to a gene; V was cut back by 2 bases and J by 5 bases. Germline CDR1 is ENHRY and CDR2 is SYGVKD. The CDR3 reads CAISEELAGDEQYF. The CDR3 coding sequence is TGTGCCATCAGTGAGGAACTAGCGGGAGACGAGCAGTACTTC.

CDR3 nucleotide sequence: TGTGCCAGCAGTTTAACAGGGACCGAGCAGTACTTC. This encodes CASSLTGTEQYF. This rearrangement joins TRBV27 to TRBJ2-5, with TRBD1 as a possible D gene (6 bases). The J call is uncertain, as TRBJ2-7 better fits the DNA end. The CDR3 runs 12 residues. Germline CDR1 and CDR2: MNHEY and SMNVEV (reference sequence).

The chain joins TRBV30 to TRBJ1-1; tentatively, D is TRBD1 (6 bases). V lost 0 bases, J lost 2 bases, and 16 bases lay in between. CDR1 and CDR2 (germline): GTSNPN, SVGIG (reference sequence). This CDR3 contains 16 residues. The DNA for the CDR3 is TGTGCCTGGAGTGTCGCCAGGGGCTTGTTAAACACTGAAGCTTTCTTT. As protein: CAWSVARGLLNTEAFF.

This chain joins TRBV5-1 and TRBJ1-3, with D possibly matching TRBD1 (6 bases). With 4 bases removed from V and 7 bases from J, the gap between germline ends came to 9 bases. Germline CDR1 SGHRS, CDR2 YFSETQ. The CDR3 extends over 12 amino acids. Here the CDR3 reads CASSLDRNTIYF. The CDR3 coding sequence is TGCGCCAGCAGCCTAGACAGGAACACCATATATTTT.

This chain joins TRBV5-4 and TRBJ1-2; D remains unclear. The CDR3 spans 12 residues. Germline CDR1 is SGHNT and CDR2 is YYREEE (reference sequence). V lost 0 bases and J lost 7, with 7 bases in between. CDR3 bases: TGTGCCAGCAGCTTGGAGCTTGCTGGCTACACCTTC. It codes for CASSLELAGYTF.

The sample holds one count of this clone. V gene TRBV14 combines with J gene TRBJ2-1; 10 bases match TRBD2. Germline assignment: CDR1 SGHDN and CDR2 FVKESK. CDR3 length: 17 residues. Trimming cost V 2 bases and J 3 bases; bases outside gene matches: 7. The CDR3 DNA is TGTGCCAGCAGCCAACTCCGGACTAGCGGAGTCTACAATGAGCAGTTCTTC. Translated, it gives CASSQLRTSGVYNEQFF.

This clone occurred once. The rearrangement uses TRBV2 and TRBJ1-6; D possibly corresponds to TRBD1 (6 bases). CDR3 length: 15 amino acids. The ends were cut back, 7 bases at V and 5 bases at J, with 15 bases in the middle. The germline V gene encodes CDR1 SNHLY and CDR2 FYNNEI. The CDR3 coding sequence is TGTGCCAGCATCACTCGAGGGGGTAATAATTCACCCCTCCACTTT. Translating gives CASITRGGNNSPLHF.

This rearrangement joins TRBV5-1 to TRBJ1-1, with 8 bases fitting TRBD1. V lost 4 bases and J lost 0; bases outside the gene matches: 8. The CDR3 covers 16 residues. CDR1 is SGHRS and CDR2 is YFSETQ in the germline V gene. The CDR3 DNA is TGCGCCAGCAGCATATCTACAGGGGGGGTGAACACTGAAGCTTTCTTT. Residues: CASSISTGGVNTEAFF.

This sequence joins TRBV30 and TRBJ2-1; 9 bases line up with TRBD2. The CDR3 consists of 14 residues. The trim removed 7 bases at V and 10 bases at J, leaving 14 bases unmatched. The germline V gene has CDR1 GTSNPN and CDR2 SVGIG (reference sequence). This CDR3 is CASHGSGGTEEQFF. In DNA, the CDR3 is TGTGCCTCTCATGGCAGCGGGGGGACAGAGGAGCAGTTCTTC.

This chain links TRBV7-3 with TRBJ2-1, with D possibly being TRBD2 (5 bases). V shed 5 bases and J shed 2 bases, with 7 bases lying between them. The length of the CDR3 is 13 residues. Germline V lookup: CDR1 SGHTA, CDR2 FQGTGA. The CDR3 DNA is TGTGCCAGCAGCCCCGGGACCTACAATGAGCAGTTCTTC. Residues: CASSPGTYNEQFF.

This clone has just a few counts. The V and J genes are TRBV7-3 and TRBJ2-3; D possibly corresponds to TRBD1 (6 bases). The CDR3 totals 14 residues. V shed 2 bases and J shed 3 bases, with 9 bases lying between them. Germline loops: CDR1 SGHTA, CDR2 FQGTGA. Here the CDR3 reads CASSLGQWTDTQYF. The DNA for the CDR3 is TGTGCCAGCAGCTTAGGACAGTGGACAGATACGCAGTATTTT.

The chain's CDR3 is CASTREAGKNTEAFF. The CDR3 bases are TGTGCCAGCACCCGAGAGGCGGGAAAGAACACTGAAGCTTTCTTT. The chain links TRBV25-1 to TRBJ1-1; no firm D call. The CDR3 spans 15 residues. The germline gives CDR1 MGHDK, CDR2 SYGVNS. The V and J ends lost 7 bases and 1 base respectively, with 16 bases between them.

The gene calls are TRBV21-1 and TRBJ2-1; the tabulated D call, TRBD2, remains unverified against the DNA. TRBV21-1 is listed as a pseudogene. CDR3 length: 15 amino acids. CDR3 sequence reads: CASSKRIHPYNEQFF. In nucleotides, the CDR3 is TGTGCCAGCAGCAAGCGGATTCACCCCTACAATGAGCAGTTCTTC.

This clone was observed a few times. The chain is built from TRBV5-1 and TRBJ1-2; 9 positions agree with TRBD1. The V segment lost 0 bases and the J segment 8 bases; nucleotides outside the gene matches: 8. The CDR3 is 15 amino acids. Germline loops: CDR1 SGHRS, CDR2 YFSETQ. In DNA, the CDR3 is TGCGCCAGCAGCTTGGGACCGGGACAGGGAGAAGGCTACACCTTC. It encodes CASSLGPGQGEGYTF.

This sequence joins TRBV25-1 and TRBJ1-3, with a possible D match to TRBD1 (5 bases). Trimming stripped 2 bases from V and 6 bases from J, with 14 bases between. CDR1 and CDR2 from the germline V gene are MGHDK and SYGVNS. This CDR3 spans 15 amino acids. The CDR3, as DNA: TGTGCCAGCAGTGAACCAGGGACTCCTAAAAACACCATATATTTT. Encoded protein: CASSEPGTPKNTIYF.